This T cell receptor beta chain was captured in a study of blood T cell repertoires in COVID-19. Study details: Acute and convalescent COVID-19 specimens originated in the United States, Italy and Spain.

Libraries were prepared by immunoSEQ multiplex PCR; TCRdb keeps only in-frame clonotypes and omits some of them. The sample carries roughly 250,000 clones, around nine tenths recorded once. All recovered Cohort 3 donors got two negative PCRs, got clearance, or saw symptom resolution. Germline CDR1 reads MNHEY; CDR2 reads SMNVEV (reference sequence). This CDR3 spans 17 amino acids. The J segment lost 4 bases and the V segment lost 6 bases, leaving 9 bases of the junction unmatched. The source is a woman aged 18-29 years who had recovered from COVID-19. What was sequenced was PBMCs or T cells enriched from blood (not recorded which). The chain couples TRBV27 to TRBJ2-2; 12 nucleotides agree with TRBD2. Written as DNA, the CDR3 is TGTGCCAGCAGCCCTCTAGCGGGAGGGCCAGGCACCGGGGAGCTGTTTTTT. This sequence encodes CASSPLAGGPGTGELFF.